Ten or more counts support the clone carrying this T cell receptor beta chain. The antigen remains undetermined. This sample is part of a study of T-cell reconstitution after alpha-beta-depleted transplantation in children. Study-wide findings and caveats: At day 60, the high TCRbeta diversity found in some patients originated from recipient T cells and thymic progenitors that had survived.

Unique molecular identifiers were used to barcode this TCRbeta library. MiXCR, applied by TCRdb to the PCR reads, yields one record per CDR3 protein. Among hundreds of thousands of distinct CDR3 sequences listed, around 14% were seen once. There are 15 residues in the CDR3. CDR1 is KGHDR and CDR2 is SFDVKD in the germline V gene. The V end lost 3 bases, the J end lost 2 bases, and 11 bases lay between the germline ends. This sequence joins TRBV24-1 and TRBJ2-3; D not certain. The sequence was obtained from a girl aged 2 to 10 with congenital amegakaryocytic thrombocytopenia, due to receive a stem cell transplant. This specimen consisted of PBMCs, obtained before TCRalphabeta/CD19-depleted stem cell transplant. The CDR3 DNA reads as TGTGCCACCAGTGATAGTGCTGAAATCACAGATACGCAGTATTTT. Its translation is CATSDSAEITDTQYF.